A selection of T cell receptor beta chains follows, all from one sample in a study of blood T cell repertoires in COVID-19. Sequenced by immunoSEQ multiplex PCR; TCRdb stores in-frame clones only, minus some. This sample has around 190,000 clones; approximately 90% occur once, and the top ten carry approximately 4%. What was sequenced was peripheral blood. The receptors derive from a human donor in a cohort sampled during active COVID-19. The CDR3 runs from the conserved cysteine through the conserved F or W. D genes are given only for firm matches. Rows give clone size only sometimes, using once, few, many, or a class for an expanded clone.

>-|TRBV30|TRBJ2-5|-
TGTGCCTGGAGTTCTAGCGCGGAGACCCAGTACTTC
CAWSSSAETQYF
>-|TRBV29-1|TRBJ1-2|TRBD1
TGCAGCGTTGAAAAAGTGTTTGGGACAGCAAACTATGGCTACACCTTC
CSVEKVFGTANYGYTF
>-|TRBV6-2/TRBV6-3|TRBJ2-1|-
TGTGCCAGCAGTAAGACAGGCTTCGAGCAGTTCTTC
CASSKTGFEQFF
>-|TRBV19|TRBJ1-2|-
TGTGCCAGTAGTATCGGCCGCGGGAATACTAACTATGGCTACACCTTC
CASSIGRGNTNYGYTF
>-|TRBV4-1|TRBJ2-7|TRBD1
TGCGCCAGCAGCCAAGCCCCCGGACAGGGATCCTACGAGCAGTACTTC
CASSQAPGQGSYEQYF
>-|TRBV11-3|TRBJ2-2|-
TGTGCCAGCAGCCAGGCAGGGGAGGGACGAGGAAGGGGGGAGCTGTTTTTT
CASSQAGEGRGRGELFF
>-|TRBV5-1|TRBJ1-1|-
TGCGCCAGCAGCTACGACAGCTCTGAAGCTTTCTTT
CASSYDSSEAFF
>-|TRBV11-2|TRBJ1-3|-
TGTGCCAGCAGCTTAGACCCGGGACAACTCTCTGGAAACACCATATATTTT
CASSLDPGQLSGNTIYF
>-|TRBV12-5|TRBJ1-1|-
TGTGCTAGTGGTCTCCCCAACATGAACACTGAAGCTTTCTTT
CASGLPNMNTEAFF
>once|TRBV9|TRBJ2-5|-
TGTGCCAGCAATCTGAGGTACTTC
CASNLRYF
>-|TRBV7-6|TRBJ2-7|TRBD1
TGTGCCAGCAGCCCCCTCGTTTTGGGACAGGGGTCCTACGAGCAGTACTTC
CASSPLVLGQGSYEQYF
>-|TRBV19|TRBJ2-7|TRBD2
TGTGCCAGTAGTATAGCTGGGACTAGCGGGGCCAACTACGAGCAGTACTTC
CASSIAGTSGANYEQYF
>-|TRBV27|TRBJ2-7|TRBD1
TGTGCCAGCAGTTCAGACAGGGGAGCCTACGAGCAGTACTTC
CASSSDRGAYEQYF
>once|TRBV5-4|TRBJ2-4|TRBD1
TGTGCCAGCAGCCAGGACAGGGGTGCGAACATTCAGTACTTC
CASSQDRGANIQYF
>once|TRBV14|TRBJ1-3|-
TGTGCCAGCAGCCCTCACAGGACCTCTGGAAACACCATATATTTT
CASSPHRTSGNTIYF
>-|TRBV29-1|TRBJ1-2|-
TGCAGCGTTACAGCTAACTATGGCTACACCTTC
CSVTANYGYTF
>-|TRBV30|TRBJ2-7|TRBD2
TGTGCCTGGAGTTTTACTAGCGGGAGGGCCTTCTACGAGCAGTACTTC
CAWSFTSGRAFYEQYF
>few|TRBV6-5|TRBJ2-7|-
TGTGCCAGCAGTTACTCGTTGACAGTTCACGAGCAGTACTTC
CASSYSLTVHEQYF
>-|TRBV9|TRBJ1-4|-
TGTGCCAGCAGCCCCTCGGAGGGTACGAGTGAAAAACTGTTTTTT
CASSPSEGTSEKLFF
>-|TRBV7-9|TRBJ1-1|-
TGTGCCAGCAGCTTAATGCGGGGTGAGGCTGAAGCTTTCTTT
CASSLMRGEAEAFF
>once|TRBV7-8|TRBJ2-6|TRBD1
TGTGCCAGCAGCTTAGCGTATTCTTTTGGACAGGGGGCTTTTGGGGCCAACGTCCTGACTTTC
CASSLAYSFGQGAFGANVLTF
>few|TRBV5-6|TRBJ1-2|-
TGTGCCAGCAGCTTACCTACAGTTTCTCTTGGCTACACCTTC
CASSLPTVSLGYTF